The next 24 T cell receptor beta chains were all read from a single sample in a study of cytomegalovirus exposure and HLA in healthy donors. The repertoire was sequenced with immunoSEQ multiplex PCR; TCRdb's copy has only in-frame clones and lacks some. Among 190,000 or so clones, roughly four fifths were seen once, and the ten largest hold 2.5% to 3.5%. Specimen: PBMCs. The receptors stem from a woman between 18 and 29 years old in good health and CMV-seropositive.

In nucleotides, the CDR3 is TGTGCCAGCAGCTTCGAAGAAACCAGGGTTAACTATGGCTACACCTTC. This translates into CASSFEETRVNYGYTF. The chain is built from TRBV5-6 and TRBJ1-2; D may be TRBD1 (5 bases). The CDR3 is made up of 16 amino acids. The ends were cut back, 2 bases at V and 1 base at J, with 15 bases in the middle. In germline, CDR1 is SGHDT, CDR2 YYEEEE.

The chain links TRBV19 to TRBJ2-2; tentatively, D is TRBD1 (6 bases). The V gene lost 5 bases and the J gene lost 3 bases, with 10 bases spanning the gap. This CDR3 spans 14 amino acids. In germline, CDR1 is LNHDA, CDR2 SQIVND (reference sequence). CDR3 nucleotide sequence: TGTGCCAGTAGTTCACAGGGTTACACCGGGGAGCTGTTTTTT. Amino acid sequence: CASSSQGYTGELFF.

CDR3 nucleotide sequence: TGTGCCAGCAGTTACGGCAGGGAGGCTCGAACTGAAGCTTTCTTT. The encoded protein is CASSYGREARTEAFF. This chain uses TRBV6-5 with TRBJ1-1; D is possibly TRBD1 (5 bases). Per the germline V gene, CDR1 is MNHEY and CDR2 is SVGAGI. Trimming stripped 2 bases from V and 5 bases from J, with 15 bases between. This CDR3 has 15 residues.

V is TRBV5-1 and J is TRBJ2-1; 8 bases match TRBD1. There are 15 residues in the CDR3. In germline, CDR1 is SGHRS, CDR2 YFSETQ. V gave up 4 bases and J gave up 6 bases; unmatched junction bases: 9. The CDR3 loop is CASSLGQGGSNEQFF. CDR3 nucleotides: TGCGCCAGCAGCCTAGGACAGGGAGGTAGCAATGAGCAGTTCTTC.

The chain uses TRBV11-1 and TRBJ1-2; D is unresolved. V was shortened by 2 bases and J by 7 bases, with 11 bases between the two germline ends. CDR3 length: 13 amino acids. Looked up from germline, CDR1 is SGHAT and CDR2 is FQDESV (reference sequence). The CDR3 region has the DNA TGTGCCAGCAGCTTACACCGGGGTGCTGGCTACACCTTC. Protein sequence: CASSLHRGAGYTF.

In this sample, this clone turned up a few times. The same CDR3 arises from other DNA sequences in this sample as well. V gene TRBV10-1 combines with J gene TRBJ2-3, with TRBD1 as a possible D gene (5 bases). Germline V gene sequence: CDR1 WNHNN, CDR2 SYGVQD (reference sequence). V lost 2 bases and J 6 bases, leaving 6 bases between the germline ends. The CDR3 totals 12 residues. CDR3 coding DNA: TGCGCCAGCAGTGAGGGGGCGGATACGCAGTATTTT. Amino acid sequence: CASSEGADTQYF.

The J gene is TRBJ2-5, the V gene TRBV9, with a tentative D call TRBD2 (5 bases). Germline V gene data show CDR1 as SGDLS and CDR2 as YYNGEE. The CDR3 totals 15 residues. Trimming cost V 3 bases and J 5 bases, with 17 bases left between them. This chain's CDR3 is CASSANGIFAETQYF. The CDR3 DNA reads TGTGCCAGCAGCGCTAACGGGATCTTCGCGGAGACCCAGTACTTC. The complete variable domain, with remaining parts taken from reference TRBV9 and TRBJ2-5, reads DSGVTQTPKHLITATGQRVTLRCSPRSGDLSVYWYQQSLDQGLQFLIQYYNGEERAKGNILERFSAQQFPDLHSELNLSSLELGDSALYFCASSANGIFAETQYFGPGTRLLVL.

V gene TRBV9 combines with J gene TRBJ2-3; possible D gene TRBD1, 5 bases. The CDR3 totals 16 residues. Deletions cut 3 bases from V and 1 base from J, with 15 bases between. CDR1 and CDR2 (germline): SGDLS, YYNGEE. Here the CDR3 DNA reads TGTGCCAGCAGCGCCGCGAAGGGGTGGGGCACAGATACGCAGTATTTT. It translates to CASSAAKGWGTDTQYF.

The CDR3, as DNA: TGCGCCAGCAGCTCGACAGCGACGGGGGACACTGAAGCTTTCTTT. Translation gives CASSSTATGDTEAFF. The rearrangement joins TRBV5-1 to TRBJ1-1, with D perhaps TRBD1 (5 bases). V shed 3 bases and J shed 3 bases, with 15 bases lying between them. The CDR3 consists of 15 residues. Germline assignment: CDR1 SGHRS and CDR2 YFSETQ.

The CDR3 sequence is CASSQGGLVPVDTQYF. The CDR3 DNA reads TGTGCCAGCAGCCAAGGAGGACTAGTGCCAGTGGATACGCAGTATTTT. The chain employs TRBV4-2 and TRBJ2-3; TRBD2 agrees at 7 bases. V was clipped by 1 base and J by 6 bases; unmatched bases: 10. CDR1 and CDR2 (germline): LGHNA, YNFKEQ. The length of the CDR3 is 16 residues.

V gene TRBV2 combines with J gene TRBJ2-2, with D tentatively TRBD1 (5 bases). The germline V gene has CDR1 SNHLY and CDR2 FYNNEI. V shed 3 bases and J shed 8 bases, with 13 bases lying between them. CDR3 length equals 14 residues. CDR3 coding DNA: TGTGCCAGCAGTGACTCCACAGGATTGGGGGAGCTGTTTTTT. It codes for CASSDSTGLGELFF.

This chain uses TRBV6-1 with TRBJ1-3; D gene ambiguous. Looked up from germline, CDR1 is MNHNS and CDR2 is SASEGT. The CDR3 loop spans 14 amino acids. The V and J ends lost 4 bases and 0 bases respectively, with 7 bases between them. CDR3 amino acids: CASSGLISGNTIYF. CDR3 in DNA: TGTGCCAGCAGTGGGCTGATCTCTGGAAACACCATATATTTT.

The chain employs TRBV19 and TRBJ1-5; 9 positions match TRBD1. CDR1 and CDR2 (germline): LNHDA, SQIVND (reference sequence). The V segment lost 6 bases and the J segment 7 bases; nucleotides outside the gene matches: 7. This CDR3 is built from 14 residues. The CDR3 protein is CASRGQGGDQPQHF. The CDR3 nucleotides are TGTGCCAGTAGGGGACAGGGCGGCGACCAGCCCCAGCATTTT.

The chain joins TRBV9 to TRBJ2-3; 8 nucleotides agree with TRBD1. The germline gives CDR1 SGDLS, CDR2 YYNGEE. The J segment lost 14 bases and the V segment lost 3 bases, leaving 8 bases of the junction unmatched. The CDR3 spans 12 residues. CDR3 sequence (DNA): TGTGCCAGCAGCGCCCGGACAGGGTTTCTGTATTTT. Residues: CASSARTGFLYF.

V usage is TRBV18 and J usage is TRBJ2-6; D gene unclear. Germline loops: CDR1 KGHSH, CDR2 LQKENI. The V end was cut by 2 bases, the J end by 0 bases, with 8 bases between. The length of the CDR3 is 16 residues. The CDR3 loop reads CASSPIMSSGANVLTF. CDR3 bases: TGTGCCAGCTCACCAATTATGAGCTCTGGGGCCAACGTCCTGACTTTC. Combining the CDR3 with reference TRBV18 and TRBJ2-6 gives the whole variable domain NAGVMQNPRHLVRRRGQEARLRCSPMKGHSHVYWYRQLPEEGLKFMVYLQKENIIDESGMPKERFSAEFPKEGPSILRIQQVVRGDSAAYFCASSPIMSSGANVLTFGAGSRLTVL.

On this clone itself: Other nucleotide sequences from this sample produce the same CDR3. The genes are TRBV15 and TRBJ1-5, with D hard to call. Germline V lookup: CDR1 LNHNV, CDR2 YYDKDF (reference sequence). The CDR3 loop spans 14 amino acids. The V end lost 1 base, the J end lost 3 bases, and 7 bases lay between the germline ends. CDR3 in amino acids: CATSRAGVNQPQHF. The CDR3 DNA follows: TGTGCCACCAGCAGAGCCGGAGTCAATCAGCCCCAGCATTTT.

The chain carries TRBV6-5 and TRBJ2-7; D possibly corresponds to TRBD1 (5 bases). Trimming pared 7 bases from V and 0 bases from J, leaving 10 bases between. The CDR3 contains 13 residues. In germline, CDR1 is MNHEY, CDR2 SVGAGI. The CDR3 DNA is TGTGCCAGCACTAGACAGAACTCCTACGAGCAGTACTTC. Translation: CASTRQNSYEQYF.

The chain links TRBV6-5 to TRBJ1-2; 7 positions match TRBD1. Germline V lookup: CDR1 MNHEY, CDR2 SVGAGI. The CDR3 runs 13 residues. J was trimmed by 6 bases and V by 6 bases; bases with no gene match: 7. The CDR3 spells CASRPTGADGYTF. DNA of the CDR3: TGTGCCAGCAGACCCACAGGGGCGGATGGCTACACCTTC.

The chain employs TRBV4-3 and TRBJ1-1; D not resolved. Germline V lookup: CDR1 LGHNA, CDR2 YSLEER. The CDR3 has 15 amino acids. V shed 1 base and J shed 3 bases, with 12 bases lying between them. The CDR3 is CASSQGAGWDTEAFF. In nucleotides, the CDR3 is TGCGCCAGCAGCCAAGGTGCGGGGTGGGACACTGAAGCTTTCTTT.

The chain carries TRBV19 and TRBJ2-5; tentatively, D is TRBD1 (6 bases). Germline assignment: CDR1 LNHDA and CDR2 SQIVND (reference sequence). V lost 6 bases and J 1 base, leaving 12 bases between the germline ends. The CDR3 has 14 amino acids. CDR3 DNA: TGTGCCAGTAGAAATACAGGGACCCAAGAGACCCAGTACTTC. As protein: CASRNTGTQETQYF.

This chain connects TRBV27 to TRBJ1-1; no definite D call. V was trimmed by 6 bases and J by 4 bases, leaving 12 bases between them. There are 13 residues in the CDR3. Germline V gene data show CDR1 as MNHEY and CDR2 as SMNVEV (reference sequence). The CDR3 DNA is TGTGCCAGCAGCGGTAATTTCGCCACTGAAGCTTTCTTT. Protein sequence: CASSGNFATEAFF.

Ten or more counts support this clone. The V gene is TRBV5-1, the J gene TRBJ2-7, with D tentatively TRBD1 (6 bases). Germline V gene sequence: CDR1 SGHRS, CDR2 YFSETQ. V was pared by 2 bases and J by 0 bases, with 21 bases between. CDR3 length: 18 amino acids. CDR3 loop: CASSFWGKGGTGSYEQYF. The CDR3 region has the DNA TGCGCCAGCAGCTTTTGGGGTAAAGGGGGTACAGGCTCCTACGAGCAGTACTTC.

This chain links TRBV6-1 with TRBJ1-1, with 7 positions matching TRBD1. This CDR3 spans 14 amino acids. Trimming at V came to 2 bases and at J to 8 bases, leaving 8 bases not matched to a gene. CDR1 and CDR2 from the germline V gene are MNHNS and SASEGT. The CDR3 sequence is CASSESERDREAFF. For the CDR3, the DNA is TGTGCCAGCAGTGAAAGTGAAAGGGACAGAGAAGCTTTCTTT.

The chain is built from TRBV2 and TRBJ2-3, with 8 positions matching TRBD1. The CDR3 runs 13 residues. Germline-derived CDR1 and CDR2 are SNHLY and FYNNEI. The V and J ends lost 6 bases and 6 bases, in that order; junction bases with no gene match: 5. The CDR3 sequence is CASRDRVSDTQYF. The CDR3 DNA reads TGTGCCAGCAGGGACAGGGTTTCGGATACGCAGTATTTT.